The sequence of this T cell receptor (beta chain) was determined in a study of T cell responses to AZD1222 COVID-19 vaccine. Clones were read by immunoSEQ multiplex PCR, and TCRdb kept only the in-frame ones, dropping some. This table has 180,000 or so clones, roughly 91% appearing once. Study-wide points: Researchers took repertoire samples only after the peak T cell response had come. Possibly, clonal diversity was underestimated; donors were largely white British and included more females.

Trimming shortened V by 2 bases and J by 1 base, and 5 bases separated the two germline ends. In germline, CDR1 is SGHTA, CDR2 FQGNSA. This CDR3 is built from 13 residues. This clone was found once. The target antigen is unknown. The clonotype comes from an adult who received the MenACWY meningococcal vaccine as a control. The sequences come from peripheral blood, collected 28 days after the second dose of the MenACWY control vaccine. This chain joins TRBV7-2 and TRBJ1-1; D uncertain. The CDR3 region is CASSLFQNTEAFF. DNA for the CDR3: TGTGCCAGCAGCTTATTCCAGAACACTGAAGCTTTCTTT.